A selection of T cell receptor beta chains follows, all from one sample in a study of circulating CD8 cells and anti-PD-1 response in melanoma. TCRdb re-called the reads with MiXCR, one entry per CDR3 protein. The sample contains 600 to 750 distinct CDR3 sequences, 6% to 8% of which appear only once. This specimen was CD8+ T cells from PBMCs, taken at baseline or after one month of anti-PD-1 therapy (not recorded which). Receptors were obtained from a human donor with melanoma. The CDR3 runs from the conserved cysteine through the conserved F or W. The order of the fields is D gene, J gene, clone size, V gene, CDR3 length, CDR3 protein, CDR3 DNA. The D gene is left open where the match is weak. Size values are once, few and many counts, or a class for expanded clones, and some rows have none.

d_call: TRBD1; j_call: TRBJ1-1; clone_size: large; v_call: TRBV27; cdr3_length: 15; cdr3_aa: CASSFGTAGVTEAFF; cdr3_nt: TGTGCCAGCAGTTTTGGGACAGCGGGTGTCACTGAAGCTTTCTTT
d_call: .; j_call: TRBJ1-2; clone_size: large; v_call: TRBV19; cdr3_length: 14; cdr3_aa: CASSMAGGVYGYTF; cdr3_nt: TGTGCCAGTAGTATGGCGGGGGGAGTCTATGGCTACACCTTC
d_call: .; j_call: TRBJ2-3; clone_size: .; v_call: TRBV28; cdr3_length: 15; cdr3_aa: CASSFQGGLADTQYF; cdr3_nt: TGTGCCAGCAGTTTCCAGGGGGGATTGGCAGATACGCAGTATTTT
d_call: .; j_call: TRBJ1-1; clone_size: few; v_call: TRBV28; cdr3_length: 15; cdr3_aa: CASSFPDTMNTEAFF; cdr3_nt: TGTGCCAGCAGTTTCCCCGACACCATGAACACTGAAGCTTTCTTT
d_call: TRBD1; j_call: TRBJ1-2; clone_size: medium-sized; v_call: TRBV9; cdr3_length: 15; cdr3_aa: CASTPEQGSDYGYTF; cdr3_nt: TGTGCCAGCACCCCCGAACAGGGGAGTGACTATGGCTACACCTTC
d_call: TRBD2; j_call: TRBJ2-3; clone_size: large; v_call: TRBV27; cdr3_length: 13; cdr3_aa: CASGMNGGDTQYF; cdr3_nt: TGTGCCAGCGGAATGAACGGGGGGGATACGCAGTATTTT
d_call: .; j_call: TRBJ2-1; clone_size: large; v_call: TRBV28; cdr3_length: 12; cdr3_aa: CASSQGMDEQFF; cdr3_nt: TGTGCCAGCAGCCAGGGGATGGATGAGCAGTTCTTC
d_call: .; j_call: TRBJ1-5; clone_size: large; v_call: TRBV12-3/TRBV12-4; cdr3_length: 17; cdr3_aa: CASSLLGGGEDGQPQHF; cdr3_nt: TGTGCCAGCAGCCTTTTGGGGGGGGGCGAGGATGGCCAGCCCCAGCATTTT
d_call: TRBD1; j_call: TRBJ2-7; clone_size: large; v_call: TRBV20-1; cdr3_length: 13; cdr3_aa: CSARHRGSYEQYF; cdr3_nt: TGCAGTGCTAGGCACAGGGGCTCCTACGAGCAGTACTTC
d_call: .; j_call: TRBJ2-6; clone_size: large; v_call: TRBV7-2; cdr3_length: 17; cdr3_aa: CASSQSFTGLGANVLTF; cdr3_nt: TGTGCCAGCAGCCAAAGCTTCACAGGGTTAGGGGCCAACGTCCTGACTTTC
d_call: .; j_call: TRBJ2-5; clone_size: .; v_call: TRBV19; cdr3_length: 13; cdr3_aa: CASNPSGQETQYF; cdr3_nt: TGTGCCAGTAACCCAAGCGGCCAAGAGACCCAGTACTTC
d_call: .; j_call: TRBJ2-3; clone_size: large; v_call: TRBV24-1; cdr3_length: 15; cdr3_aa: CATSDEGWGGNTQYF; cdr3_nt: TGTGCCACCAGTGATGAGGGTTGGGGCGGGAATACGCAGTATTTT
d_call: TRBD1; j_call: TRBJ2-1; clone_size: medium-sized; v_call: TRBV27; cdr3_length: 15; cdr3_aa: CASSFWQGEYNEQFF; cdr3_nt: TGTGCCAGCAGTTTCTGGCAGGGGGAATACAATGAGCAGTTCTTC
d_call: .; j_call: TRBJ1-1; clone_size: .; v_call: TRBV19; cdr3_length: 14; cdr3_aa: CASRPGHQNTEAFF; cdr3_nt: TGTGCCAGTAGACCGGGACACCAGAACACTGAAGCTTTCTTT
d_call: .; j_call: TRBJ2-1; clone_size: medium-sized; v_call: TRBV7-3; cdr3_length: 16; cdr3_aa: CASSLTQGGRSGEQFF; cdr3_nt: TGTGCCAGCAGCTTAACTCAGGGGGGACGTTCTGGGGAGCAGTTCTTC
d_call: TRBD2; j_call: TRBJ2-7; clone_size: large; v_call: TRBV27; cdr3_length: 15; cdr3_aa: CASSIAGGGDYEQYF; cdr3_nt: TGTGCCAGCAGCATAGCGGGAGGAGGGGACTACGAGCAGTACTTC
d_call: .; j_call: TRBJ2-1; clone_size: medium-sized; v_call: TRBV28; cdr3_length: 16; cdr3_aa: CASSSRRDGLYNEQFF; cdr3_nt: TGTGCCAGCAGTTCACGCCGGGACGGATTATACAATGAGCAGTTCTTC
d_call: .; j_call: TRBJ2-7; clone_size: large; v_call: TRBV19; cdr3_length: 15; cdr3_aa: CASSAAHLSSYEQYF; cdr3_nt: TGTGCCAGCTCCGCCGCTCATCTTAGCTCCTACGAGCAGTACTTC
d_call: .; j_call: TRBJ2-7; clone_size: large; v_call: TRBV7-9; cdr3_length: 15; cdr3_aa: CASSLAEGGPYEQYF; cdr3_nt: TGTGCCAGCAGCTTAGCGGAAGGAGGACCCTACGAGCAGTACTTC
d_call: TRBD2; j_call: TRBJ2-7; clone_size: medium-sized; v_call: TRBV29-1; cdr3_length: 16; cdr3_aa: CSVEGTATSGSGEQYF; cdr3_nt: TGCAGCGTTGAGGGTACGGCGACTAGCGGGAGTGGCGAGCAGTACTTC
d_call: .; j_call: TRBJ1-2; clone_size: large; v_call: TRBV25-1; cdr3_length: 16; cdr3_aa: CASSELGREQNYGYTF; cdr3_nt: TGTGCCAGCAGTGAATTAGGTCGGGAACAGAACTATGGCTACACCTTC
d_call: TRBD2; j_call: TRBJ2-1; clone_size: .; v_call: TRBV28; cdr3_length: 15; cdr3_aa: CASGLAGDYLWGQFF; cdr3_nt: TGTGCCAGCGGGTTAGCGGGAGATTATCTTTGGGGGCAGTTCTTC
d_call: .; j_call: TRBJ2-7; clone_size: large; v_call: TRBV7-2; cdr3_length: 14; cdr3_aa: CASSLVPGPYEQYF; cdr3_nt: TGTGCCAGCAGCTTAGTGCCCGGGCCCTACGAGCAGTACTTC